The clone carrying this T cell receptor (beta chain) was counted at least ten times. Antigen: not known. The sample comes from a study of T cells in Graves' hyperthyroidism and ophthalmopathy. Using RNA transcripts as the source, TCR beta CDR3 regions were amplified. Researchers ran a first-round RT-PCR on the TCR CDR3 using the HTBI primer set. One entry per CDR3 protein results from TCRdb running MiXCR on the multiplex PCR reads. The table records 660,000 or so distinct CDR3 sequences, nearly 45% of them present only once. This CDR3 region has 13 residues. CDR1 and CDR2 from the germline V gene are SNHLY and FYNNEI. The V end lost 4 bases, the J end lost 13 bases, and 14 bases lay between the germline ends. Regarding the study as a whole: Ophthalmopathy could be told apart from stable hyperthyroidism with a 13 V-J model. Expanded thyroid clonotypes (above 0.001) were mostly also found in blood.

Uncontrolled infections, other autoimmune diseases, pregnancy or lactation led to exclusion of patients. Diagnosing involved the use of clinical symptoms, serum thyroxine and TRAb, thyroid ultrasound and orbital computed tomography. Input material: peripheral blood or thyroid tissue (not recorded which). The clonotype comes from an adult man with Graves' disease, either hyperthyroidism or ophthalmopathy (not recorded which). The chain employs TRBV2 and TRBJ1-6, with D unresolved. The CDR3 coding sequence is TGTGCCAGCAGTGGACGGCCCCAGAGGCCCCTCCACTTT. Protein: CASSGRPQRPLHF.